The present T cell receptor beta chain was sequenced within a study of a mutant IDH1 vaccine in newly diagnosed glioma. For the study at large: Vaccinations, eight in total, occurred in weeks 1, 3, 5, 7, 11, 15, 19, 23.

To note about this clone: No antigen is known for it.

Data came from immunoSEQ multiplex PCR; TCRdb stores just in-frame clones and leaves some out. Of about 59,000 clones listed, about 87% are singletons. Time point noted: week 5, during vaccination. Every vaccination contained 300 ug of the mutant IDH1 20-mer peptide and was paired with topical imiquimod. Each astrocytoma in the donors was new, WHO grade 3 or 4, IDH1-mutant and ATRX-lost. This CDR3 comprises 15 residues. The J segment lost 8 bases and the V segment lost 4 bases, leaving 5 bases of the junction unmatched. CDR1 is MNHEY and CDR2 is SVGAGI in the germline V gene. Sequencing was performed on PBMCs, taken from a glioma patient whose treatment included an IDH1 peptide vaccine. The receptor was isolated from a woman in her thirties or forties with glioma. The chain couples TRBV6-5 to TRBJ1-6; TRBD1 agrees at 10 bases. The CDR3 region is CASSSGTGVDSPLHF. CDR3 DNA sequence: TGTGCCAGCAGTTCCGGGACAGGGGTGGATTCACCCCTCCACTTT.